One sample yielded the 13 T cell receptor beta chains listed below, sequenced in a study of a mutant IDH1 vaccine in newly diagnosed glioma. Time point indicated: week 47, end of study. A 20-mer mutant IDH1 peptide at 300 ug was injected subcutaneously with topical imiquimod. Here immunoSEQ multiplex PCR was the method, and the copy in TCRdb shows in-frame clones only, minus some. Among about 94,000 clones, just under 90% were seen once, and the ten largest hold roughly 0.81%. These receptors' targets are unknown. This sample comprised PBMCs, obtained from a glioma patient whose treatment included an IDH1 peptide vaccine. Receptors were obtained from a woman aged 45-59 years with glioma.

V is TRBV5-1 and J is TRBJ2-7; 7 bases align to TRBD1. The germline V gene encodes CDR1 SGHRS and CDR2 YFSETQ. J was trimmed by 1 base and V by 0 bases; bases with no gene match: 10. The CDR3 has 17 residues. The CDR3 sequence is CASSLEATGDPSYEQYF. CDR3 DNA sequence: TGCGCCAGCAGCTTGGAGGCTACAGGGGACCCTTCCTACGAGCAGTACTTC.

The table lists this clone with a count of one. The V and J genes are TRBV25-1 and TRBJ1-3; D not resolved. Between the trimmed V and J ends, which lost 6 bases and 1 base, there was a span of 7 bases. Germline CDR1 is MGHDK and CDR2 is SYGVNS. The CDR3 has 13 amino acids. The CDR3 DNA follows: TGTGCCAGCAGGCGGAATTCTGGAAACACCATATATTTT. It yields the protein CASRRNSGNTIYF.

This chain connects TRBV5-1 to TRBJ1-1, with a possible D match to TRBD1 (6 bases). Trimming stripped 1 base from V and 3 bases from J, with 16 bases between. The CDR3 is 16 residues long. Germline loops: CDR1 SGHRS, CDR2 YFSETQ. CDR3 sequence reads: CASSLRAGARDTEAFF. The CDR3 bases are TGCGCCAGCAGCTTGCGGGCAGGGGCCAGGGACACTGAAGCTTTCTTT.

J is TRBJ1-6 and V is TRBV5-1; 8 nucleotides match TRBD1. Germline V gene data show CDR1 as SGHRS and CDR2 as YFSETQ. This CDR3 spans 14 amino acids. J gave up 8 bases and V 7 bases, and 8 bases lay outside the gene matches. The CDR3: CASGPGQAHSPLHF. The CDR3 DNA follows: TGCGCCAGCGGACCGGGACAGGCCCATTCACCCCTCCACTTT. Drawing the rest from reference TRBV5-1 and TRBJ1-6, the complete variable domain is KAGVTQTPRYLIKTRGQQVTLSCSPISGHRSVSWYQQTPGQGLQFLFEYFSETQRNKGNFPGRFSGRQFSNSRSEMNVSTLELGDSALYLCASGPGQAHSPLHFGNGTRLTVT.

The chain uses TRBV7-9 and TRBJ2-3; 13 nucleotides line up with TRBD2. With 10 bases clipped from V and 2 bases from J, the junction kept 9 bases outside the gene matches. The CDR3 length is 16 residues. The V gene's germline CDR1 is SEHNR and CDR2 FQNEAQ (reference sequence). The CDR3 DNA sequence: TGTGCCATCCACCGGGGACTAGCGGGATTCACAGATACGCAGTATTTT. Residues: CAIHRGLAGFTDTQYF.

The V and J genes are TRBV19 and TRBJ2-1; 13 bases map to TRBD2. The V and J ends lost 5 bases and 5 bases, in that order; junction bases with no gene match: 6. The CDR3 is 16 amino acids. Germline CDR1 LNHDA, CDR2 SQIVND (reference sequence). CDR3 bases: TGTGCCAGTAGTTTTCCTGGACTAGCGGGAGACAATGAGCAGTTCTTC. This encodes CASSFPGLAGDNEQFF.

The chain uses TRBV28 and TRBJ2-3; 8 nucleotides agree with TRBD2. This CDR3 is 17 amino acids long. After removal of 1 base from V and 5 bases from J, the junction contained 11 bases not matched to a gene. Germline loops: CDR1 MDHEN, CDR2 SYDVKM. This chain's CDR3 is CASSLSPGAGGIDTQYF. CDR3 nucleotides: TGTGCCAGCAGTTTATCCCCTGGCGCGGGAGGAATAGATACGCAGTATTTT.

In nucleotides, the CDR3 is TGCGCCAGCAGCTTGGTACGGGGGTCCTACGAGCAGTACTTC. The encoded protein is CASSLVRGSYEQYF. The chain recombines TRBV5-1 with TRBJ2-7, with D possibly being TRBD2 (6 bases). V was clipped by 0 bases and J by 1 base, with 8 bases between them. The germline gives CDR1 SGHRS, CDR2 YFSETQ. The CDR3 spans 14 residues.

CDR3 in amino acids: CASWGDGYEQYF. The CDR3 region has the DNA TGCGCCAGCTGGGGGGACGGCTACGAGCAGTACTTC. The chain is built from TRBV5-1 and TRBJ2-7, with D possibly matching TRBD2 (6 bases). The length of the CDR3 is 12 residues. The germline V gene has CDR1 SGHRS and CDR2 YFSETQ. V was pared by 7 bases and J by 3 bases, with 11 bases between.

The chain links TRBV9 to TRBJ1-2; possible D gene TRBD1, 6 bases. The CDR3 is 12 amino acids. The V and J ends lost 4 bases and 6 bases respectively, with 10 bases between them. CDR1 SGDLS and CDR2 YYNGEE come from the germline V gene. The CDR3 here is CASSLDSHGYTF. The CDR3 DNA is TGTGCCAGCAGCCTGGACAGCCATGGCTACACCTTC.

This clone was seen only once. The rearrangement uses TRBV18 and TRBJ2-1, with 8 bases matching TRBD2. Germline CDR1 is KGHSH and CDR2 is LQKENI. This CDR3 comprises 16 residues. J was trimmed by 1 base and V by 4 bases; bases with no gene match: 6. DNA for the CDR3: TGTGCCAGCTCACTGCGGGAGGTGGGGTCCTACAATGAGCAGTTCTTC. Amino acids: CASSLREVGSYNEQFF. The full variable domain, its missing parts supplied by reference TRBV18 and TRBJ2-1, is NAGVMQNPRHLVRRRGQEARLRCSPMKGHSHVYWYRQLPEEGLKFMVYLQKENIIDESGMPKERFSAEFPKEGPSILRIQQVVRGDSAAYFCASSLREVGSYNEQFFGPGTRLTVL.

The V gene is TRBV7-9, the J gene TRBJ1-5; possible D gene TRBD1, 5 bases. V was shortened by 1 base and J by 3 bases, with 7 bases between the two germline ends. The CDR3 is 14 residues long. Germline lookup yields CDR1 SEHNR and CDR2 FQNEAQ (reference sequence). CDR3 in amino acids: CASSLGGFNQPQHF. CDR3 coding DNA: TGTGCCAGCAGCTTAGGGGGGTTCAATCAGCCCCAGCATTTT.

The chain couples TRBV5-6 to TRBJ1-4; D might be TRBD1 (6 bases). Germline CDR1 SGHDT, CDR2 YYEEEE. V was trimmed by 4 bases and J by 6 bases, leaving 13 bases between them. This CDR3 comprises 14 residues. DNA for the CDR3: TGTGCCAGCAGCCTGACAGGCTTTGATGAAAAACTGTTTTTT. It encodes CASSLTGFDEKLFF.